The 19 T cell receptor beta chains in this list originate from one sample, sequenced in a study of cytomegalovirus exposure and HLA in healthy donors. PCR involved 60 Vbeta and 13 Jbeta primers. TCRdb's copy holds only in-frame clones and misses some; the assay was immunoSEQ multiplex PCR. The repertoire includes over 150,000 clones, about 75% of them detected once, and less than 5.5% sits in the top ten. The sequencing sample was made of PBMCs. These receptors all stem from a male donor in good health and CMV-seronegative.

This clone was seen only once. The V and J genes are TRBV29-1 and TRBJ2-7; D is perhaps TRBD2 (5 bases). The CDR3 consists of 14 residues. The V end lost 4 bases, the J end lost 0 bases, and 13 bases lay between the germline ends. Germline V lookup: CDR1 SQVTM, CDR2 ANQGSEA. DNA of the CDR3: TGCAGCGTTGTCGGACTCCGGAGCTCCTACGAGCAGTACTTC. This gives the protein CSVVGLRSSYEQYF.

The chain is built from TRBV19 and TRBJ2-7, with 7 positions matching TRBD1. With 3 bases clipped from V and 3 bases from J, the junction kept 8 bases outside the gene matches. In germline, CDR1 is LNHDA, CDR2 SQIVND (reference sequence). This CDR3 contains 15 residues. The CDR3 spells CASSMGAGGSYEQYF. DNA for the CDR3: TGTGCCAGTAGTATGGGGGCAGGGGGAAGCTACGAGCAGTACTTC.

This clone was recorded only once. CDR3 DNA: TGCGCCAGCAGCCAAGATTTGGCAGGCACCGGGGAGCTGTTTTTT. Residues: CASSQDLAGTGELFF. This chain uses TRBV4-3 with TRBJ2-2, with no clear D. Trimming took 0 bases from V and 4 from J, leaving 9 bases between them. Germline values: CDR1 LGHNA, CDR2 YSLEER. The length of the CDR3 is 15 residues.

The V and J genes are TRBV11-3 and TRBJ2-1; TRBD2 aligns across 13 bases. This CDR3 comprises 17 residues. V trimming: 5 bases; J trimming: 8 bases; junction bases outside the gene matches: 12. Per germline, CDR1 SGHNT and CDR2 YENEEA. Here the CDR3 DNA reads TGTGCCAGCAGCCCCTCATTACTAGCGGGAGGGTCCCATGAGCAGTTCTTC. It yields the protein CASSPSLLAGGSHEQFF.

CDR3 residues: CAWSVNRASTNEKLFF. The CDR3 region has the DNA TGTGCCTGGAGTGTAAACAGGGCCTCCACTAATGAAAAACTGTTTTTT. The genes are TRBV30 and TRBJ1-4; D perhaps matches TRBD1 (6 bases). The germline V and J ends were trimmed by 0 bases and 2 bases, with 13 bases remaining between them. Germline loops: CDR1 GTSNPN, CDR2 SVGIG (reference sequence). The length of the CDR3 is 16 residues.

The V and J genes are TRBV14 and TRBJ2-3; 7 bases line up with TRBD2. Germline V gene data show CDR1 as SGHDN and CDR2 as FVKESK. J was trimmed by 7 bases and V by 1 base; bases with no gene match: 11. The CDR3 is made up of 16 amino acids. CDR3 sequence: CASSQVGNLAANTQYF. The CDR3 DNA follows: TGTGCCAGCAGCCAAGTTGGAAATCTAGCGGCAAATACGCAGTATTTT.

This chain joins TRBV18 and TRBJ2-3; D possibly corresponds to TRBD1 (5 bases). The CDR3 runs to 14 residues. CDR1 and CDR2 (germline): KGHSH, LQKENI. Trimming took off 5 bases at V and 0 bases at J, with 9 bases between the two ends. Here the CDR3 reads CASSRQLSTDTQYF. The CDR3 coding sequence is TGTGCCAGCTCAAGACAGCTTAGCACAGATACGCAGTATTTT.

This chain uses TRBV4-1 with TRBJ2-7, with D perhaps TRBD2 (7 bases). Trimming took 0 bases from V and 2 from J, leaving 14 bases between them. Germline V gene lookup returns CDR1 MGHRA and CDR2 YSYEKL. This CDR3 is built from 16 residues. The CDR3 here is CASSQDSRGATYEQYF. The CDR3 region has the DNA TGCGCCAGCAGCCAAGATTCCCGGGGGGCCACCTACGAGCAGTACTTC.

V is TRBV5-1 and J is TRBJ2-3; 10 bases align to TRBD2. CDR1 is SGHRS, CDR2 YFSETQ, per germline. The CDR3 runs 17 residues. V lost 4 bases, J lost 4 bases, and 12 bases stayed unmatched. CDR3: CASSHGYSGGLADTQYF. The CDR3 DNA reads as TGCGCCAGCAGCCATGGATATAGCGGGGGGTTGGCAGATACGCAGTATTTT.

The CDR3 loop is CASSLGTGVYEQYF. The CDR3 nucleotides are TGCGCCAGCAGCTTGGGGACAGGGGTTTACGAGCAGTACTTC. The rearrangement links TRBV5-1 to TRBJ2-7; 9 positions agree with TRBD1. V lost 0 bases to trimming and J lost 4 bases; unmatched junction nucleotides: 2. Germline V CDR1 and CDR2: SGHRS, YFSETQ. The CDR3 spans 14 residues.

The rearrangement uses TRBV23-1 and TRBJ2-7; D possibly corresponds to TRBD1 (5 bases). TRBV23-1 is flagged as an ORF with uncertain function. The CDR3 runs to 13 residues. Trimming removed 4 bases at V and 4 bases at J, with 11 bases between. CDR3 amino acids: CASSRKGHYEQYF. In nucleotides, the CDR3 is TGCGCCAGCAGTCGCAAGGGGCATTACGAGCAGTACTTC.

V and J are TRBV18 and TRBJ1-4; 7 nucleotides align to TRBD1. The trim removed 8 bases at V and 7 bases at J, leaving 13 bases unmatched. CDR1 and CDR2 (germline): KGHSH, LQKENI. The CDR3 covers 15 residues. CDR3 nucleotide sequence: TGTGCCAGCACTCACCAGACAGGGACAAGTGAAAAACTGTTTTTT. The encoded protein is CASTHQTGTSEKLFF.

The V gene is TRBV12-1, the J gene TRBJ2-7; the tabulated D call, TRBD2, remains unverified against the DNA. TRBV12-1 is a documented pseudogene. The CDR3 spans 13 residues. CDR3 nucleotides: TGTGCCAGCAGACCTCTAGCGGGGGGCGAGCAGTACTTC. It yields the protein CASRPLAGGEQYF.

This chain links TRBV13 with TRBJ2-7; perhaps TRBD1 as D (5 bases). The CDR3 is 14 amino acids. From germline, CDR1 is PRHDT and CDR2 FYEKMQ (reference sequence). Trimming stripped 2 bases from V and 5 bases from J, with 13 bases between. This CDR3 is CASSLWAGPDEQYF. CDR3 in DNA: TGTGCCAGCAGCTTATGGGCAGGGCCGGACGAGCAGTACTTC.

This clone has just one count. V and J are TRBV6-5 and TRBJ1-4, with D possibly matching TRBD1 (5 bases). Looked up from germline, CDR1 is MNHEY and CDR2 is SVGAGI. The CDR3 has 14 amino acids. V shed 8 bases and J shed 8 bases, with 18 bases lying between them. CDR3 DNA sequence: TGTGCCAGCTCCTTGGGGCAAACCCCCGAAAAACTGTTTTTT. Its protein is CASSLGQTPEKLFF.

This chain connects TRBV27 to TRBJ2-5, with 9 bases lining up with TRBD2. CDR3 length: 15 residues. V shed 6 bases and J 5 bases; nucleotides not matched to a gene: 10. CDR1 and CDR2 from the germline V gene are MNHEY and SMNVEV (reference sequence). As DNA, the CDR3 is TGTGCCAGCAGCCTAGTAGCTAGCGGGGTTGAGACCCAGTACTTC. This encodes CASSLVASGVETQYF.

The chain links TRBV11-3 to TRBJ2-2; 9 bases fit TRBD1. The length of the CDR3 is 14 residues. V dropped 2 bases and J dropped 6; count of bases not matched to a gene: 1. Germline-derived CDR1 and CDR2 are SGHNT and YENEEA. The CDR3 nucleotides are TGTGCCAGCAGCTTACGACAGGGGGCCGGGGAGCTGTTTTTT. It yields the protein CASSLRQGAGELFF.

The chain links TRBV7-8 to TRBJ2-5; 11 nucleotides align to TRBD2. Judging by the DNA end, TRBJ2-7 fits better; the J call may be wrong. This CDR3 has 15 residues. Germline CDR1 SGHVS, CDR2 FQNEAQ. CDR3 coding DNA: TGTGCCAGCAGCTCCTGGACTAGCGGGCCGCACGAGCAGTACTTC. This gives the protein CASSSWTSGPHEQYF.

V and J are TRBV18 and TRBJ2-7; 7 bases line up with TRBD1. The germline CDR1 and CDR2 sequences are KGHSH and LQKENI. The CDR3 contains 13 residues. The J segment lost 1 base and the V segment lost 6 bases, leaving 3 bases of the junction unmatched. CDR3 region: CASSRDRSYEQYF. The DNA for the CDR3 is TGTGCCAGCTCGAGGGACAGATCCTACGAGCAGTACTTC.